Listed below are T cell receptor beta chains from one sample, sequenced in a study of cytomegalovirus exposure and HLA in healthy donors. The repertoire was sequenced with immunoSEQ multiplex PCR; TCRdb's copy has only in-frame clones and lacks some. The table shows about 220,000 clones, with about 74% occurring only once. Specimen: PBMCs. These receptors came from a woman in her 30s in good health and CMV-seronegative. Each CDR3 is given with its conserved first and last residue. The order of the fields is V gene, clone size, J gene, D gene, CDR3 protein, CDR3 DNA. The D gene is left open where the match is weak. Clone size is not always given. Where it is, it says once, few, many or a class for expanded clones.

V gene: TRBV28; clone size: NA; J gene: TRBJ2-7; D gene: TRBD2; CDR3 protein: CASRPTSGSYEQYF; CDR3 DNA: TGTGCCAGCAGACCAACTAGCGGCTCCTACGAGCAGTACTTC
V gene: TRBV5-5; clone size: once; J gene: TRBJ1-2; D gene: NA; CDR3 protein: CASSKDPGVGYGYTF; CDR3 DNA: TGTGCCAGCAGCAAAGACCCCGGAGTGGGCTATGGCTACACCTTC
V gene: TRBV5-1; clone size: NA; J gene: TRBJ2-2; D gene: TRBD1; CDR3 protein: CASSQSRTGHTGELFF; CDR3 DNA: TGCGCCAGCAGCCAGTCGAGGACAGGACACACCGGGGAGCTGTTTTTT
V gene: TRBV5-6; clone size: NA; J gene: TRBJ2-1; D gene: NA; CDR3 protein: CASSRRQNPYNEQFF; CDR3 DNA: TGTGCCAGCAGCCGCCGACAGAACCCCTACAATGAGCAGTTCTTC
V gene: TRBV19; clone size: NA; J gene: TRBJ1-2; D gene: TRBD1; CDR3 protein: CASDTDYRGDGYTF; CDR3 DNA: TGTGCCAGTGATACGGATTACAGGGGCGACGGCTACACCTTC
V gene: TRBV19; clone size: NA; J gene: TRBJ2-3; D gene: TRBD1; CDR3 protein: CASSVNRDSSDTQYF; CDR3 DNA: TGTGCCAGTAGTGTAAACCGGGACAGTTCGGATACGCAGTATTTT
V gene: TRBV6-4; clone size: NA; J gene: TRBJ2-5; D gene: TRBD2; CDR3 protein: CASRGVLAGGWETQYF; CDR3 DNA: TGTGCCAGCAGGGGGGTTCTAGCGGGAGGTTGGGAGACCCAGTACTTC
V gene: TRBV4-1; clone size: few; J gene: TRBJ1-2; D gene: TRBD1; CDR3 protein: CASSQDWTGMNYGYTF; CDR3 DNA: TGCGCCAGCAGCCAAGATTGGACAGGGATGAACTATGGCTACACCTTC
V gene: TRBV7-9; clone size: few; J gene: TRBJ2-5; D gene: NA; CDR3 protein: CASSLVSIQETQYF; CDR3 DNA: TGTGCCAGCAGCTTAGTTAGTATCCAAGAGACCCAGTACTTC
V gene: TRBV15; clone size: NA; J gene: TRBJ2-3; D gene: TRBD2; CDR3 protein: CATSRKTSIDTQYF; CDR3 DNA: TGTGCCACCAGCCGAAAGACTAGCATAGATACGCAGTATTTT
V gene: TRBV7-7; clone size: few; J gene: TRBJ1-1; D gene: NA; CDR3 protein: CASSLAANTEAFF; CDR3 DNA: TGTGCTAGCAGCTTAGCAGCGAACACTGAAGCTTTCTTT
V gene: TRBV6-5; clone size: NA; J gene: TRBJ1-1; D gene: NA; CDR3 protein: CASSYSVPQATEAFF; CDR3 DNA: TGTGCCAGCAGCTACTCGGTCCCTCAGGCCACTGAAGCTTTCTTT
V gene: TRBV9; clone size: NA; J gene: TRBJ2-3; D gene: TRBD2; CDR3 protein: CASSVSWLAGVSATDTQYF; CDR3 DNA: TGTGCCAGCAGCGTGTCATGGCTAGCGGGAGTATCCGCCACAGATACGCAGTATTTT
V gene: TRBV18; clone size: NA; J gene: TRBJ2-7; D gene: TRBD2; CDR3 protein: CATSAGPSYEQYF; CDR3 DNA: TGTGCCACCTCAGCGGGGCCCTCCTACGAGCAGTACTTC